The present T cell receptor (beta chain) was sequenced within a study of molecular identifiers for immune sequencing clone quantification (dated by TCRdb to the late 2010s). Study-level background: For a replicate experiment, RNA from roughly 18,000 or 92,000 naive CD8 T cells was divided into five aliquots, and four of the five aliquots were sequenced. This methods study benchmarked molecular-identifier clustering-based TCR repertoire sequencing (MIDCIRS) and TCR RNA copy counting, using CD8 T cells to do so. What the study reported, not specific to this receptor: When barcode sub-clustering was omitted, TCR diversity was inflated by chimeric consensus sequences, with chimeras reaching as high as 47%. A single cell's worth of spiked-in Jurkat TCR RNA was reported detectable even among some 920,000 naive CD8 T cells. Naive libraries contained spiked-in Jurkat TCR RNA (roughly ten copies' worth), which is not part of the donor repertoire. Identical TCR molecules sharing a barcode could cause highly expanded clone sizes to be underestimated. In CMV-specific effector cells, clones with more than 20 RNA copies accounted for over 97% of molecules, whereas in naive cells such clones accounted for under 1%. Modeling estimated 3 to 3.5 recovered TCR RNA copies per cell, compared with approximately 10 by digital PCR, which implies about 30% capture efficiency.

Libraries were constructed by PCR. The sequencer listed for this sample is NextSeq 500. Bulk TCR libraries were generated as previously described, with the TCR primers listed in Table S5 used. Total RNA was purified with the Qiagen AllPrep DNA/RNA kit. Reads from multiple sequencing runs of the same library were pooled before analysis. The original methods were these. Reads were retained only if their TCR constant sequence matched exactly, and those retained reads were trimmed to 150 nt and grouped according to their 12-nt molecular barcodes. Within each barcode group, reads were sub-clustered at a 15% Levenshtein threshold, and quality-weighted consensus sequences were built per RNA molecule. Non-functional sequences were discarded, and so were lower-count sequences lying one edit away from another sequence. Based on fitting two negative binomial distributions, any barcode sub-cluster with under 20% of the maximum read count was discarded. The public reads were reprocessed in TCRdb via fastp at Q25 and MiXCR, keeping in-frame beta chains. CDR3 protein duplicates are merged, each entry listing the most common genes and DNA. These V and J calls are TCRdb output, not the study's own analysis. The table for this sample lists about 630,000 distinct CDR3 sequences; about 25% of them were counted only once. The top ten clonotypes cover 0.78% of the sample.

The cysteine opens and the phenylalanine closes a CDR3 of 16 amino acids. CDR3 DNA is the only sequence kept; it has 48 bases, read in frame from the first base. According to the germline V gene (reference sequence), CDR1 reads LNHDA and CDR2 reads SQIVND. V is reduced by 3 bases and J by 0 bases, leaving a spacing of 14 bases between them. Naive CD8 T cell libraries were made from around 18,000 to 910,000 sorted cells using 10%, 30% or 50% of purified RNA. On a BD FACSAria II, naive CD8 T cells were FACS-sorted as CD8+CD4-CCR7+CD45RA+ and collected into RLT Plus buffer. To test detection sensitivity, Jurkat RNA equal to about nine TCR copies was added to samples of about 20,000-1,100,000 naive CD8 T cells. Enrichment of CD8 T cells was performed with RosetteSep CD8+ T Cell Enrichment Cocktail and Ficoll-Paque, after which ACK red cell lysis was carried out. A few counts support this clonotype. The clone's antigen remains unknown. Base qualities are missing; no much larger clone stands one base away.

The clonotype comes from a human donor in good health. Some libraries in this study had Jurkat cell RNA spiked in. This chain is built from TRBV19 and TRBJ1-1; 6 matching bases give a weak D call of TRBD1. The specimen was naive CD8+ T cells from blood, with Jurkat cell RNA spiked in. The cell subset or site tag for this specimen amounts to: FACS-sorted CD8+CD4-CCR7+CD45RA+ naive T cells. The CDR3 protein is CASSMRGGLVNTEAFF. The nucleotide sequence is TGTGCCAGTAGTATGAGGGGGGGGCTTGTGAACACTGAAGCTTTCTTT.